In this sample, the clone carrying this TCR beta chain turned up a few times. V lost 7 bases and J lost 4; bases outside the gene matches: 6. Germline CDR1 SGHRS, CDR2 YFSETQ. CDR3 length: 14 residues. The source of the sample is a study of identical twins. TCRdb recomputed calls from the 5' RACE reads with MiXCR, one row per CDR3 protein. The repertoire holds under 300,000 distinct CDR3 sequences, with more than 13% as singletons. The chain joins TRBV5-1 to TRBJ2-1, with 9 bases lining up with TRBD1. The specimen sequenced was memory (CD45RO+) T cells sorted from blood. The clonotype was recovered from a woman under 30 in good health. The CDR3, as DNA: TGCGCCAGCCTCGGACAGGGGTCGTACAATGAGCAGTTCTTC. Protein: CASLGQGSYNEQFF.